This record concerns one T cell receptor beta chain sequence. What it recognizes is unknown. Patients had blood sampled at baseline and again on cycle 4 day 1 and cycle 7 day 1. Trimming removed 3 bases from V and 7 bases from J; junction bases left unmatched: 6. This CDR3 comprises 16 residues. Germline CDR1 is SGHAT and CDR2 is FQNNGV. Assay used: immunoSEQ multiplex PCR; TCRdb lists only in-frame clones, some missing. The sample lists over 60,000 clones, 85% seen once, with roughly 0.62% in the top ten. The data derive from a study of OX40 agonist ivuxolimab in advanced cancers. The study, taken as a whole, reports: Some patients without response likewise showed low normalized clonal expansion. The mean number of expanded clones was higher in CD8+ T cells than in CD4+.

The chain couples TRBV11-2 to TRBJ2-1; 13 nucleotides line up with TRBD2. The sequence derives from an adult with an advanced solid tumor such as melanoma, head and neck, liver or kidney cancer. The sequenced sample was CD4+ or CD8+ T cells sorted from blood, obtained in a trial of the OX40 agonist ivuxolimab. CDR3 in amino acids: CASSFATSGGANEQFF. CDR3 in DNA: TGTGCCAGCAGCTTCGCAACTAGCGGGGGGGCTAATGAGCAGTTCTTC.